This paragraph covers one T cell receptor (beta chain) sequence. Germline assignment: CDR1 LGHNT and CDR2 FRNRAP. With 6 bases removed from V and 0 bases from J, the gap between germline ends came to 15 bases. The CDR3 sequence is 15 residues long. This sample stems from a study of blood T cell repertoires in COVID-19. As for the study in general: Sites in the United States, Italy and Spain provided acute and convalescent COVID-19 samples. Nucleic acid was either cDNA or gDNA, and it came from T cells, B-cell-depleted T cells, or PBMCs.

In the study's own analysis: Estimation of nucleated cell counts relied on the amplification of reference gene primers. Libraries were prepared by immunoSEQ multiplex PCR; TCRdb keeps only in-frame clonotypes and omits some of them. The V and J calls and clone size come from that table; D and trimming were worked out from the DNA. This table holds fewer than 200,000 clones, approximately 80% found once. Sequenced material: peripheral blood. This TCR was sampled from a man aged 60 to 69 with acute or convalescent COVID-19. The chain carries TRBV12-5 and TRBJ2-7; a weak D match, TRBD1 (5 bases). The chain's CDR3 is CASGPRQTTSYEQYF. The CDR3 DNA reads TGTGCTAGTGGCCCTCGACAGACCACCTCCTACGAGCAGTACTTC.